This record covers a single T cell receptor (beta chain). This specimen comes from a study of CD8 T cells in Susac syndrome. It was with random hexamers that about 0.45 to 1 ug RNA was reverse transcribed. A multiplex approach, immunoSEQ multiplex PCR, amplified TCR beta CDR3 across 54 Vbeta and 13 Jbeta. TCRdb used MiXCR to reprocess the immunoSEQ multiplex PCR reads, holding one entry per CDR3 protein. The sample lists some 110,000 distinct CDR3 sequences, roughly 93% occurring once. Sequencing of TCR beta, carried out with a high-throughput approach, was applied to CD8+ and CD4+ T cells from the blood. TEMRA cells underwent FACS enrichment and CD8+ and CD4+ T cells underwent negative isolation. The receptor comes from a human donor with multiple sclerosis. Input material: CD4+ T cells from PBMCs.

The CDR3 loop reads CASSGSYLDYGYTF. DNA of the CDR3: TGCGCCAGCAGTGGCAGCTATTTGGACTATGGCTACACCTTC. The V call is TRBV5-1, the J call TRBJ1-2, with no clear D. Trimming left V 5 bases short and J 3 bases short, with 14 bases between. The CDR3 has 14 residues. In germline, CDR1 is SGHRS, CDR2 YFSETQ. The full variable domain, with the rest looked up from reference TRBV5-1 and TRBJ1-2, is KAGVTQTPRYLIKTRGQQVTLSCSPISGHRSVSWYQQTPGQGLQFLFEYFSETQRNKGNFPGRFSGRQFSNSRSEMNVSTLELGDSALYLCASSGSYLDYGYTFGSGTRLTVV.